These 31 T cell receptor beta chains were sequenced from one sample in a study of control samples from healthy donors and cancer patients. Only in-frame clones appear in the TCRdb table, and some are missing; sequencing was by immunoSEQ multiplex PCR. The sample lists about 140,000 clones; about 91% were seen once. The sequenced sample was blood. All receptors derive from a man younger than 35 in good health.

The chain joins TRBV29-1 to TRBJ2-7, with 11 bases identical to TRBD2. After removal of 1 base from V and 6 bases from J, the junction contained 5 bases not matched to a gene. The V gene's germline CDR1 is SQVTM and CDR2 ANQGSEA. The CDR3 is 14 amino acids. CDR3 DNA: TGCAGCGTTGAAGGACTAGCGGGGTCGGTCGAGCAGTACTTC. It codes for CSVEGLAGSVEQYF.

The chain's CDR3 is CASSYSSGQLSYEQYF. Here the CDR3 DNA reads TGTGCCAGCAGTTACTCGTCTGGACAGTTGTCCTACGAGCAGTACTTC. The chain combines TRBV6-5 with TRBJ2-7; D perhaps matches TRBD1 (6 bases). Trimming took 0 bases from V and 1 from J, leaving 13 bases between them. Germline lookup yields CDR1 MNHEY and CDR2 SVGAGI. The CDR3 spans 16 residues.

The CDR3 region is CASSYSRGGTGELFF. CDR3 bases: TGTGCCAGCAGTTACTCCCGGGGGGGGACCGGGGAGCTGTTTTTT. The rearrangement links TRBV6-6 to TRBJ2-2, with 8 bases fitting TRBD2. The CDR3 runs to 15 residues. The J segment lost 5 bases and the V segment lost 0 bases, leaving 2 bases of the junction unmatched. The germline gives CDR1 MNHNY, CDR2 SVGAGI (reference sequence).

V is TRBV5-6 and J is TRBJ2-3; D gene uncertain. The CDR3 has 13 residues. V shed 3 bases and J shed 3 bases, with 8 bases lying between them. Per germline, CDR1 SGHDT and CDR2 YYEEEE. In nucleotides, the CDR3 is TGTGCCAGCAGCTCAACCCCGACAGATACGCAGTATTTT. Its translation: CASSSTPTDTQYF. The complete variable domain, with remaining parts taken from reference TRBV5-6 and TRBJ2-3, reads DAGVTQSPTHLIKTRGQQVTLRCSPKSGHDTVSWYQQALGQGPQFIFQYYEEEERQRGNFPDRFSGHQFPNYSSELNVNALLLGDSALYLCASSSTPTDTQYFGPGTRLTVL.

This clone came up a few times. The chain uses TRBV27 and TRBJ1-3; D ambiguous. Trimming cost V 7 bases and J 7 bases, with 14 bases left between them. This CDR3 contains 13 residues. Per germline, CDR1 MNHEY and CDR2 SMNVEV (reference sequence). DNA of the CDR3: TGTGCCAGCAAGGCTCTCGGGCGGAACACCATATATTTT. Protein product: CASKALGRNTIYF.

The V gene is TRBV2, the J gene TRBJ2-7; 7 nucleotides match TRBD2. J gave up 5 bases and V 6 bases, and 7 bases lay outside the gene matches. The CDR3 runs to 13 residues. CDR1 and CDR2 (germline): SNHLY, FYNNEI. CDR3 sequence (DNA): TGTGCCAGCAGAGTAGAACGGGAGGACGAGCAGTACTTC. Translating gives CASRVEREDEQYF.

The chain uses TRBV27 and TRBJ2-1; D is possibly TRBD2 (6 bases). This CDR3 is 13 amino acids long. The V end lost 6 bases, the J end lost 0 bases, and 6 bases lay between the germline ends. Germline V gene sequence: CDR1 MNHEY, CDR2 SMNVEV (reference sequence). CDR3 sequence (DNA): TGTGCCAGCAGGCGGGACTCCTACAATGAGCAGTTCTTC. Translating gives CASRRDSYNEQFF.

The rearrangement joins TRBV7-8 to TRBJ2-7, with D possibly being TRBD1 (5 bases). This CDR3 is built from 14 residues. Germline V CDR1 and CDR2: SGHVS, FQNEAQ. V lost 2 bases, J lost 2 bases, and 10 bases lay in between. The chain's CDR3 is CASSLLAGTYEQYF. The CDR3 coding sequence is TGTGCCAGCAGCTTATTGGCAGGGACCTACGAGCAGTACTTC.

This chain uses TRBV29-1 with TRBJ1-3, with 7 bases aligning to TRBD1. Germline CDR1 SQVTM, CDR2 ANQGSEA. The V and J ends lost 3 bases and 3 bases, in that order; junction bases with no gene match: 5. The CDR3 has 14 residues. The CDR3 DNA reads TGCAGCGTTGACATGGACAGGAGTGGAAACACCATATATTTT. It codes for CSVDMDRSGNTIYF.

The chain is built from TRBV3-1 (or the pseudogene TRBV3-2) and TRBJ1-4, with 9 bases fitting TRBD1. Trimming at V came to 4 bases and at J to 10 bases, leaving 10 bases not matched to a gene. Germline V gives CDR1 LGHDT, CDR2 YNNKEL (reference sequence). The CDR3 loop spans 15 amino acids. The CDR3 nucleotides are TGTGCCAGCAGCCGGGAGACAGGGGGATTTGGAAAACTGTTTTTT. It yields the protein CASSRETGGFGKLFF.

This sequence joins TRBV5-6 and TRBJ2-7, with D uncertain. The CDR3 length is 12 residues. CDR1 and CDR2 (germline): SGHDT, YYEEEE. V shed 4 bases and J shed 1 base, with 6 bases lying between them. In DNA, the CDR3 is TGTGCCAGCAGCCGCAGGTCCTACGAGCAGTACTTC. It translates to CASSRRSYEQYF.

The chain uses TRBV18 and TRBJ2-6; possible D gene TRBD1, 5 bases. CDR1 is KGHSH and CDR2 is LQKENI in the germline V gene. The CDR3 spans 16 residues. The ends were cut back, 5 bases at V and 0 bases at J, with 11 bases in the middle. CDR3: CASSFQGSSGANVLTF. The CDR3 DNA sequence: TGTGCCAGCTCATTTCAGGGTTCCTCTGGGGCCAACGTCCTGACTTTC.

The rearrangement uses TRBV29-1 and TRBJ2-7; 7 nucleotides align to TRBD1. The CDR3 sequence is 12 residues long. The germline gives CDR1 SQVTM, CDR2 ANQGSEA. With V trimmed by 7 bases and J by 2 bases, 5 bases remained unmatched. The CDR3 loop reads CSAGQSAYEQYF. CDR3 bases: TGCAGCGCGGGACAGTCGGCCTACGAGCAGTACTTC.

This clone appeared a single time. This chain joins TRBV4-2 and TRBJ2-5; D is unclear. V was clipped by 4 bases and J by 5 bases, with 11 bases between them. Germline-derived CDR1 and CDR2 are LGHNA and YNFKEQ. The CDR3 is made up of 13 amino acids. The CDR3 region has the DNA TGTGCCAGCAGCCTACGACGAGGCGAGACCCAGTACTTC. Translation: CASSLRRGETQYF.

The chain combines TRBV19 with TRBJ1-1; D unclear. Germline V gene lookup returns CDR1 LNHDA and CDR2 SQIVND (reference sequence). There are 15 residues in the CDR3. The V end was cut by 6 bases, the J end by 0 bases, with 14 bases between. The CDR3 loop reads CASRRSSAVNTEAFF. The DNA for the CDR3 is TGTGCCAGTAGAAGATCCTCGGCGGTGAACACTGAAGCTTTCTTT. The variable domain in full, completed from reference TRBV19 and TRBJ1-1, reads DGGITQSPKYLFRKEGQNVTLSCEQNLNHDAMYWYRQDPGQGLRLIYYSQIVNDFQKGDIAEGYSVSREKKESFPLTVTSAQKNPTAFYLCASRRSSAVNTEAFFGQGTRLTVV.

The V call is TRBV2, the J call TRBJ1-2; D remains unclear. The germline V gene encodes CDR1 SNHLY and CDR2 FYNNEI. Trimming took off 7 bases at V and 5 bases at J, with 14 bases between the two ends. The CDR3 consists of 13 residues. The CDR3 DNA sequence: TGTGCCAGCACCCCTTCTTCCGTATATGGCTACACCTTC. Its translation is CASTPSSVYGYTF.

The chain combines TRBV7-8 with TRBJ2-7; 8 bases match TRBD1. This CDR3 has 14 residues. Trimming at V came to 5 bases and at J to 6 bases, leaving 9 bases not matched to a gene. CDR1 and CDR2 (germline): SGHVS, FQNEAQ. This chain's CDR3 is CASSPDRGLGEQYF. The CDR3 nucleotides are TGTGCCAGCAGCCCCGACAGGGGATTAGGCGAGCAGTACTTC.

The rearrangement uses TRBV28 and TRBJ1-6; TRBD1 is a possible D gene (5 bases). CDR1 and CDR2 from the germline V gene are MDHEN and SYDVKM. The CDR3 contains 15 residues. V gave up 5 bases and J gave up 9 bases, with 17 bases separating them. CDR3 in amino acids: CASSLDGGTVSPLHF. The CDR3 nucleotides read TGTGCCAGCAGTCTTGATGGGGGGACGGTTTCACCCCTCCACTTT.

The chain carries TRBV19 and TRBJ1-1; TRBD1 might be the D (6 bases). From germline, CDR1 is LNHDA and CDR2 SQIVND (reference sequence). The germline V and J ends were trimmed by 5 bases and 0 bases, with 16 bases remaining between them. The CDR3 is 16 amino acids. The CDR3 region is CASSEQGLQMNTEAFF. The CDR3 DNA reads TGTGCCAGTAGTGAACAGGGTCTCCAAATGAACACTGAAGCTTTCTTT.

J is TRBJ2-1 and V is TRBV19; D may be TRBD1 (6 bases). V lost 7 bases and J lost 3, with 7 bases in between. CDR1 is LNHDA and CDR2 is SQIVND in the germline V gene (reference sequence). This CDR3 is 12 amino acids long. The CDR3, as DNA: TGTGCCAGTATGACAGGCTACAATGAGCAGTTCTTC. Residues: CASMTGYNEQFF. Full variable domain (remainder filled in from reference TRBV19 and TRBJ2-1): DGGITQSPKYLFRKEGQNVTLSCEQNLNHDAMYWYRQDPGQGLRLIYYSQIVNDFQKGDIAEGYSVSREKKESFPLTVTSAQKNPTAFYLCASMTGYNEQFFGPGTRLTVL.

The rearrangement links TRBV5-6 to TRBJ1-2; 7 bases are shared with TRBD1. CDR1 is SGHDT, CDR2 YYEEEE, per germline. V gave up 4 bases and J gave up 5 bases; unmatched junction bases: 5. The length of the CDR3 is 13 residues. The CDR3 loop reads CASSGRGDYGYTF. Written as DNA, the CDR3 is TGTGCCAGCAGCGGCAGGGGGGATTATGGCTACACCTTC. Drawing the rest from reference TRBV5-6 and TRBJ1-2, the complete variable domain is DAGVTQSPTHLIKTRGQQVTLRCSPKSGHDTVSWYQQALGQGPQFIFQYYEEEERQRGNFPDRFSGHQFPNYSSELNVNALLLGDSALYLCASSGRGDYGYTFGSGTRLTVV.

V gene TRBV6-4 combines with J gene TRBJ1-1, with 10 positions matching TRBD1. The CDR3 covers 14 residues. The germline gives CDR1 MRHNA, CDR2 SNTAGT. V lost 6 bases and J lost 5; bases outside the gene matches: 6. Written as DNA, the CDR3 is TGTGCCAGCAGGCCGGACAGGGGGGGAACTGAAGCTTTCTTT. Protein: CASRPDRGGTEAFF.

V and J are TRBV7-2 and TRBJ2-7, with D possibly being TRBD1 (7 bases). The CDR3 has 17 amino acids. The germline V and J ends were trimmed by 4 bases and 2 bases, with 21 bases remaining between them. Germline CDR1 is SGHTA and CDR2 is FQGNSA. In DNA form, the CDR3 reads TGTGCCAGCAGCTCGCCGTCCAGGGGGGACATCACCTACGAGCAGTACTTC. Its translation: CASSSPSRGDITYEQYF.

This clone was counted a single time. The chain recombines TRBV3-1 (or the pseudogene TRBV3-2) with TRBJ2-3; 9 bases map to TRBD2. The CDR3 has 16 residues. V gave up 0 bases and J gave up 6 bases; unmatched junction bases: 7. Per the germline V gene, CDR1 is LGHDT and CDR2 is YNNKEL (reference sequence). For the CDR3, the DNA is TGTGCCAGCAGCCAAGAAGTCGGCGGGGGGGCCGATACGCAGTATTTT. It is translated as CASSQEVGGGADTQYF.

CDR3 sequence reads: CASSPPGGFTGELFF. CDR3 DNA sequence: TGTGCCAGCTCACCACCAGGGGGATTCACCGGGGAGCTGTTTTTT. This chain uses TRBV18 with TRBJ2-2; D is possibly TRBD1 (6 bases). The CDR3 runs to 15 residues. Germline V gene data show CDR1 as KGHSH and CDR2 as LQKENI. Trimming removed 0 bases at V and 4 bases at J, with 9 bases between.

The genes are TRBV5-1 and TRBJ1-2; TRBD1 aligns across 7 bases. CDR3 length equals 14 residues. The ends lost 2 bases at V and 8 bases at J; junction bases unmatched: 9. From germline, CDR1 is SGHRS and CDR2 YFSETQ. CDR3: CASSFATGSRGYTF. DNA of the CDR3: TGCGCCAGCAGCTTCGCGACAGGGAGTAGGGGCTACACCTTC.

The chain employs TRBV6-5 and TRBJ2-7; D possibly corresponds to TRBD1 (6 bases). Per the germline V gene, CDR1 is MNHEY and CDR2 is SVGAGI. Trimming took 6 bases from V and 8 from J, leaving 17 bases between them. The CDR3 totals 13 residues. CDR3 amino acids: CASSATLTGKQYF. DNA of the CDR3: TGTGCCAGCAGCGCGACCCTGACAGGAAAGCAGTACTTC.

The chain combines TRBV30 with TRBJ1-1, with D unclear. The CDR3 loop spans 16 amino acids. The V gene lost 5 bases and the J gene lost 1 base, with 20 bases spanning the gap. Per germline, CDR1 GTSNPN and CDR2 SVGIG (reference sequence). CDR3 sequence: CAWRRVDPYPNTEAFF. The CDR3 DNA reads TGTGCCTGGCGGAGGGTAGATCCCTATCCGAACACTGAAGCTTTCTTT.

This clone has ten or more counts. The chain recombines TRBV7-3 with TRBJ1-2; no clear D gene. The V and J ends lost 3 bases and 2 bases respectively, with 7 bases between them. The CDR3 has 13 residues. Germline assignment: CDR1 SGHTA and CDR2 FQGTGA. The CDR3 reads CASSFSQNYGYTF. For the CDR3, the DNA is TGTGCCAGCAGCTTTAGCCAAAACTATGGCTACACCTTC.

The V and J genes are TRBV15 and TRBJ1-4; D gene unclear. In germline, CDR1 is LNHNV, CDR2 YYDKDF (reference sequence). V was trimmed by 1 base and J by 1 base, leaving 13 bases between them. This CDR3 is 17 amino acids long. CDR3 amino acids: CATSRVIEDGTNEKLFF. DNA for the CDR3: TGTGCCACCAGCAGAGTTATAGAAGATGGAACTAATGAAAAACTGTTTTTT.

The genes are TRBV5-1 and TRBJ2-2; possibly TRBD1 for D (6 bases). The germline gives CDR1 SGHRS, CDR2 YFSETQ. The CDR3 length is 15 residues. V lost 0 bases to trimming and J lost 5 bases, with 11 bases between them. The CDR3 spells CASSLVGRGTGELFF. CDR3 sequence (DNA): TGCGCCAGCAGCTTGGTGGGCAGGGGAACCGGGGAGCTGTTTTTT.